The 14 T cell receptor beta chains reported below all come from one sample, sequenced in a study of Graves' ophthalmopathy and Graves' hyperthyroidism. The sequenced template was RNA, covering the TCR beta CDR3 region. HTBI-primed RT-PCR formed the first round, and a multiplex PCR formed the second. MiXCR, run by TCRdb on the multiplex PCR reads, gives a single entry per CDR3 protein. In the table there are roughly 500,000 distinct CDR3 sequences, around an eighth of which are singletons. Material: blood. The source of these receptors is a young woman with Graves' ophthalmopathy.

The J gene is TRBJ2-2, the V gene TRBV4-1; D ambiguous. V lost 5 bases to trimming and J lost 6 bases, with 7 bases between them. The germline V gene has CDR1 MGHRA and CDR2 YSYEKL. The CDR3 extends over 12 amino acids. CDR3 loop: CASSRRAGELFF. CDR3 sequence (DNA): TGCGCCAGCAGCAGGCGAGCCGGGGAGCTGTTTTTT.

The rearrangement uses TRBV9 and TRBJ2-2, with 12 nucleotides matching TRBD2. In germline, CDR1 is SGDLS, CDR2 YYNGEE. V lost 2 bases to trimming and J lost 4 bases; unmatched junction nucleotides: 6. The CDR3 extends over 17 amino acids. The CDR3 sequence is CASSVRPTSGGTGELFF. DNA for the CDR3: TGTGCCAGCAGCGTCCGACCGACTAGCGGGGGCACCGGGGAGCTGTTTTTT.

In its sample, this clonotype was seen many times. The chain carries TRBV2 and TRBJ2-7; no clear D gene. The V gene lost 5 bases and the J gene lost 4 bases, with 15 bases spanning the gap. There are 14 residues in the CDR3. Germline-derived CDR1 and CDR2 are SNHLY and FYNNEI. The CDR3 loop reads CASSLKGWEYEQYF. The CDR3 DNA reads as TGTGCCAGCAGTTTAAAGGGCTGGGAATACGAGCAGTACTTC.

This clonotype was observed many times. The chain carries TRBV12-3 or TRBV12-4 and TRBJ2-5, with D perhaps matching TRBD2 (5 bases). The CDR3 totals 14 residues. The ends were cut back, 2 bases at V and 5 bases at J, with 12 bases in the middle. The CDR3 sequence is CASSLSASTETQYF. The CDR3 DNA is TGTGCCAGCAGTTTATCGGCTAGCACGGAGACCCAGTACTTC.

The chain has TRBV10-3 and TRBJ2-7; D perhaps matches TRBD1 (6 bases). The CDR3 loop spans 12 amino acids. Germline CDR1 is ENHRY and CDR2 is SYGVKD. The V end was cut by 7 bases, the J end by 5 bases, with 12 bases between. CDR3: CAINREGDEQYV. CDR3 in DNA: TGTGCCATCAACAGGGAAGGGGACGAGCAGTACGTC.

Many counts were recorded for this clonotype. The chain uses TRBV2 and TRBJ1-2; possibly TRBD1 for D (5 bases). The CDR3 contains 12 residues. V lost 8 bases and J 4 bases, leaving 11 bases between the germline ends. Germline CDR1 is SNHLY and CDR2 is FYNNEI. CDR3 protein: CASFARAYGYTF. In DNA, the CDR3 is TGTGCCAGCTTCGCCAGGGCCTATGGCTACACCTTC.

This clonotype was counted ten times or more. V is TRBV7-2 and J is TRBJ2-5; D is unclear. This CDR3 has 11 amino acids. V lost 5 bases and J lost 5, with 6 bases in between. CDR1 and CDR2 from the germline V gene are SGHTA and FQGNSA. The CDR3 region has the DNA TGTGCCAGCAGCACCGAGGAGACCCAGTACTTC. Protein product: CASSTEETQYF.

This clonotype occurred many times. CDR3 DNA sequence: TGCAGCGTTGAAGATGGGGCGGGAGTGACCGGGGAGCTGTTTTTT. Translating gives CSVEDGAGVTGELFF. The chain recombines TRBV29-1 with TRBJ2-2; 7 bases align to TRBD2. Trimming took 0 bases from V and 5 from J; bases not matched to a gene: 6. There are 15 residues in the CDR3. CDR1 and CDR2 from the germline V gene are SQVTM and ANQGSEA.

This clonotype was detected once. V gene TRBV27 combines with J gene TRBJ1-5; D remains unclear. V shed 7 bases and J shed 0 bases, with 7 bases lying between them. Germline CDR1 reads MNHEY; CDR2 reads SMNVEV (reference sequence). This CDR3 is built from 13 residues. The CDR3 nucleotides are TGTGCCAGCATCCGGTATAGCAATCAGCCCCAGCATTTT. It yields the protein CASIRYSNQPQHF.

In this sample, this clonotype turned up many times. This CDR3 reads CASGGELFF. The CDR3 DNA sequence: TGTGCCAGCGGTGGGGAGCTGTTTTTT. This chain connects TRBV12-3 or TRBV12-4 to TRBJ2-2; no firm D call. The V gene lost 8 bases and the J gene lost 8 bases, with 3 bases spanning the gap. This CDR3 region has 9 residues.

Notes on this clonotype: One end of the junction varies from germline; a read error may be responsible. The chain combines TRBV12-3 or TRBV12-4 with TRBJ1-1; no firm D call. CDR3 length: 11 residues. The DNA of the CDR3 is TGTGCCAGCAGGTCCAACACTGAATCTTTCTTT. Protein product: CASRSNTESFF.

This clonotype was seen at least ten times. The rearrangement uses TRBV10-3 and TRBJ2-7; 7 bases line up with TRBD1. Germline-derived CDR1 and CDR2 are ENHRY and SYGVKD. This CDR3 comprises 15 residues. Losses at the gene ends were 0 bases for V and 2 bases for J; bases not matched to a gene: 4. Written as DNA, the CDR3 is TGTGCCATCAGTGAGTCGTCGCAGGGGGCCTACGAGCAGTACTTC. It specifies CAISESSQGAYEQYF.

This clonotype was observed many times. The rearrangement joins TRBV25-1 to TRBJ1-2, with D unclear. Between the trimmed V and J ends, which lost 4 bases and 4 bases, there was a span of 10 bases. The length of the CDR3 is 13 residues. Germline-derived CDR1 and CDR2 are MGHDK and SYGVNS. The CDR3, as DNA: TGTGCCAGCAGTGTTACAGATTTCTATGGCTACACCTTC. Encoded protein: CASSVTDFYGYTF.

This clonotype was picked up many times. The CDR3 sequence is CASSLEGVHEQYF. The CDR3 DNA sequence: TGCGCCAGCAGCTTGGAAGGGGTCCACGAGCAGTACTTC. The chain is built from TRBV5-1 and TRBJ2-7, with D possibly being TRBD1 (5 bases). The V gene lost 0 bases and the J gene lost 5 bases, with 9 bases spanning the gap. The CDR3 is made up of 13 amino acids. Germline V gene sequence: CDR1 SGHRS, CDR2 YFSETQ.